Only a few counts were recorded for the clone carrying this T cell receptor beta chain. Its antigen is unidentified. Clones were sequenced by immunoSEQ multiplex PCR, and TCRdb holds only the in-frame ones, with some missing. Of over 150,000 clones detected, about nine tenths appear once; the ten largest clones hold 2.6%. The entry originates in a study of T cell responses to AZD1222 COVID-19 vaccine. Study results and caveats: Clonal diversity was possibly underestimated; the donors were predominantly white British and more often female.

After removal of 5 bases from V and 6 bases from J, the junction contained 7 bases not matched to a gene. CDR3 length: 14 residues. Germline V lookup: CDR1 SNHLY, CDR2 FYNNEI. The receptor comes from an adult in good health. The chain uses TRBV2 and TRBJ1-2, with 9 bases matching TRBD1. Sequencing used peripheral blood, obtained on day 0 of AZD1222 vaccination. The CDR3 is CASSKDRGTNGYTF. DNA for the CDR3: TGTGCCAGCAGTAAAGACAGGGGGACGAATGGCTACACCTTC.